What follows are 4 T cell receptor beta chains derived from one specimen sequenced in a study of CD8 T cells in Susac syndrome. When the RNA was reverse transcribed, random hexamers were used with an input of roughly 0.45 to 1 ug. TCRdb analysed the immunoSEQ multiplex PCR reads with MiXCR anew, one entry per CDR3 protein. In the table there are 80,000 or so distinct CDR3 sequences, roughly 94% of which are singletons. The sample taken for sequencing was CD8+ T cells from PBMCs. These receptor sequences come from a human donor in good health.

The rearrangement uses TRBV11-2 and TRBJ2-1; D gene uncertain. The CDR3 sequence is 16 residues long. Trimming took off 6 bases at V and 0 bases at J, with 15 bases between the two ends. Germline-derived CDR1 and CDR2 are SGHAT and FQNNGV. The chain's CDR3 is CASSFGKLSSYNEQFF. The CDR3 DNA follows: TGTGCCAGCAGTTTTGGAAAATTAAGCTCCTACAATGAGCAGTTCTTC.

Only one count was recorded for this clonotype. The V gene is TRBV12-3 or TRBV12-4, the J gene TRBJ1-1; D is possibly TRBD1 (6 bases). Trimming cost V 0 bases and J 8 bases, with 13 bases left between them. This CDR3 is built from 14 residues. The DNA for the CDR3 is TGTGCCAGCAGTTTAGCGCGCGGGGGCCGCGAAGCTTTCTTT. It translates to CASSLARGGREAFF.

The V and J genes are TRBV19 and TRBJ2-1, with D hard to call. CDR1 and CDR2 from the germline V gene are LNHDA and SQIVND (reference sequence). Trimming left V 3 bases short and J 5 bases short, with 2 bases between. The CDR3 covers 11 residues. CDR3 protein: CASSINNEQFF. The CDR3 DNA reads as TGTGCCAGTAGTATTAACAATGAGCAGTTCTTC.

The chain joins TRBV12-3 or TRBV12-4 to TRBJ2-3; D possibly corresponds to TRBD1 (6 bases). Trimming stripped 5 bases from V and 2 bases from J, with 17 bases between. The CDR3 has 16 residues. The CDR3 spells CASSTPTGLTTDTQYF. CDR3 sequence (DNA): TGTGCCAGCAGTACCCCAACAGGGCTCACCACAGATACGCAGTATTTT.